Given below is one T cell receptor (beta chain) in context. Antigen: not known. Using immunoSEQ multiplex PCR, the repertoire was profiled, and TCRdb retains in-frame clones only, with some absent. Among about 140,000 clones listed, roughly nine tenths were seen once. The sample is drawn from a study of T cell responses to AZD1222 COVID-19 vaccine. Whole-study findings and limits: Spike-specific TCR breadth and depth rose after two AZD1222 doses. Clonal diversity was possibly underestimated, and the donors were mostly white British, with more females. Along spike, vaccine-associated CD4 TCRs were found throughout, with dominance at 160-218 and 743-854. In all cases, repertoires were sampled only after the peak T cell response.

V gave up 1 base and J gave up 0 bases; unmatched junction bases: 3. Germline V lookup: CDR1 SGHNT, CDR2 YYREEE (reference sequence). This CDR3 has 15 residues. The sequence was collected from an adult in good health. The material sequenced was peripheral blood, taken on day 0 of AZD1222 vaccination. The gene calls are TRBV5-4 and TRBJ1-2; 7 bases are shared with TRBD1. The CDR3 DNA is TGTGCCAGCAGCTTGAGGACAGGAGCTAACTATGGCTACACCTTC. Its protein is CASSLRTGANYGYTF.